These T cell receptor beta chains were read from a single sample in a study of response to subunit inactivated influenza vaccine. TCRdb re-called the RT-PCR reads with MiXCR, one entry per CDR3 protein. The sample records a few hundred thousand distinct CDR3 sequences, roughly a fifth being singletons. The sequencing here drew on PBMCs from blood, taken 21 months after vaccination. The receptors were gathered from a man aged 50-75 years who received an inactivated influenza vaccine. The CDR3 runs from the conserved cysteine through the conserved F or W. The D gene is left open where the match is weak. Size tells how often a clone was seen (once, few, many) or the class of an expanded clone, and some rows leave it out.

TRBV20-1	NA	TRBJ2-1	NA	CSASRSGAFNEQFF	TGCAGTGCCTCCCGCTCAGGAGCGTTCAATGAGCAGTTCTTC
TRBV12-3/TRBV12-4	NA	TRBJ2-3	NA	CASSLYYGLRTDTQYF	TGTGCCAGCAGTTTATATTACGGACTACGCACAGATACGCAGTATTTT
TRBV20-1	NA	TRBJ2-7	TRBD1	CSARRTGVYEQYF	TGCAGTGCTAGACGGACAGGGGTCTACGAGCAGTACTTC
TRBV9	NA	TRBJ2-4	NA	CASSVEAVKNIQYF	TGTGCCAGCAGCGTAGAGGCGGTCAAAAACATTCAGTACTTC
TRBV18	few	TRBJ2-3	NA	CASSLAGAMADTQYF	TGTGCCAGCTCACTCGCCGGGGCCATGGCCGATACGCAGTATTTT
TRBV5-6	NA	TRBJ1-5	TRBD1	CASSWGGQSNQPQHF	TGTGCCAGCAGCTGGGGGGGACAGAGCAATCAGCCCCAGCATTTT
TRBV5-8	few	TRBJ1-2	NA	CASSLVRVTYGYTF	TGTGCCAGCAGCTTGGTCAGGGTGACATATGGCTACACCTTC
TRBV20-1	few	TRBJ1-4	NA	CSARTPTTNEKLFF	TGCAGTGCTCGTACTCCAACAACTAATGAAAAACTGTTTTTT
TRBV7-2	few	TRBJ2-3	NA	CASRVSDYDTQYF	TGTGCCAGCAGGGTTAGCGACTACGATACGCAGTATTTT
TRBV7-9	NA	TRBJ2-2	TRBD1	CASSARTGSTGELFF	TGTGCCAGCAGCGCCCGGACAGGGTCCACCGGGGAGCTGTTTTTT
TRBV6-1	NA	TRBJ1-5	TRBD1	CASSVTPGQGRNQPQHF	TGTGCCAGCAGTGTAACTCCGGGACAGGGTCGCAATCAGCCCCAGCATTTT
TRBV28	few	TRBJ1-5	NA	CASSKPTGRYQPQHF	TGTGCCAGCAGCAAACCAACAGGGCGTTATCAGCCCCAGCATTTT
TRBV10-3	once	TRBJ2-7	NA	CAISESKRLTYEQYF	TGTGCCATCAGTGAGTCGAAGCGGCTAACCTACGAGCAGTACTTC
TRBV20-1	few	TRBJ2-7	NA	CSVRVGGLRDEQYF	TGCAGTGTCAGAGTGGGGGGTCTTAGGGACGAGCAGTACTTC
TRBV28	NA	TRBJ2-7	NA	CASSLWTTGSLYEQYF	TGTGCCAGCAGTTTATGGACAACCGGGAGCCTCTACGAGCAGTACTTC
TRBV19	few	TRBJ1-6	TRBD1	CASRLGQGDSPLHF	TGTGCCAGTAGACTAGGACAGGGAGATTCACCCCTCCACTTT